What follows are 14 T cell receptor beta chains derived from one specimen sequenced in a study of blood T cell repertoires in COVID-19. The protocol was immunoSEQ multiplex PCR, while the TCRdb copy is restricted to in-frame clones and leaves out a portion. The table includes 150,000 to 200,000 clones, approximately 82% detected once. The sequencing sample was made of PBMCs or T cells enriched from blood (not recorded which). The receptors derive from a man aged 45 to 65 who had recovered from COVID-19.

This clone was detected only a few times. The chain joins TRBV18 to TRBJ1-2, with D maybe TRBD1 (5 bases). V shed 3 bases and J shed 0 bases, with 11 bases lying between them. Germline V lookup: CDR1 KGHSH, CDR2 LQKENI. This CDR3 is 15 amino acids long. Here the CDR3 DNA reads TGTGCCAGCTCACCGGGACTGCGAGCTAACTATGGCTACACCTTC. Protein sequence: CASSPGLRANYGYTF.

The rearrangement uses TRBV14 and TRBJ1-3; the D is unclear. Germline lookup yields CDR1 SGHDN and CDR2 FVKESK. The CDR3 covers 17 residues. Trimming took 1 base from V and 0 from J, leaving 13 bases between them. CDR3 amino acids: CASSQGARFRSGNTIYF. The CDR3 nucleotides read TGTGCCAGCAGCCAAGGTGCTAGATTTCGCTCTGGAAACACCATATATTTT.

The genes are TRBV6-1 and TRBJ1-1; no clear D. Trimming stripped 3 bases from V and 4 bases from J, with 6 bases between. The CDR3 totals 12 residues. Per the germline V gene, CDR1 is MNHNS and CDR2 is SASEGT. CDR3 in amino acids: CASSDQVTEAFF. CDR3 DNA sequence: TGTGCCAGCAGTGATCAGGTCACTGAAGCTTTCTTT.

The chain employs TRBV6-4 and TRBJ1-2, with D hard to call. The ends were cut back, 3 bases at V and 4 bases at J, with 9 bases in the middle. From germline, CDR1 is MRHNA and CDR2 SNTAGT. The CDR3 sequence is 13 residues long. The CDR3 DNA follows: TGTGCCAGCAGTGATAGTGGCGGCTATGGCTACACCTTC. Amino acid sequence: CASSDSGGYGYTF.

The DNA for the CDR3 is TGTGCCAGCTCACCGGACGGGACAGCTAACTATGGCTACACCTTC. This gives the protein CASSPDGTANYGYTF. This chain links TRBV18 with TRBJ1-2; the match to TRBD1 covers 7 bases. This CDR3 spans 15 amino acids. The V and J ends lost 3 bases and 0 bases, in that order; junction bases with no gene match: 4. Germline lookup yields CDR1 KGHSH and CDR2 LQKENI.

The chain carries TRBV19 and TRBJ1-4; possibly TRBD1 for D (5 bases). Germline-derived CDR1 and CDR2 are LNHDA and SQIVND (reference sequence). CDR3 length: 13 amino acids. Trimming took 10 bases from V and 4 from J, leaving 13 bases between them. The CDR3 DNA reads TGTGCCACCACAGGCTATCTTAATGAAAAACTGTTTTTT. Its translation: CATTGYLNEKLFF.

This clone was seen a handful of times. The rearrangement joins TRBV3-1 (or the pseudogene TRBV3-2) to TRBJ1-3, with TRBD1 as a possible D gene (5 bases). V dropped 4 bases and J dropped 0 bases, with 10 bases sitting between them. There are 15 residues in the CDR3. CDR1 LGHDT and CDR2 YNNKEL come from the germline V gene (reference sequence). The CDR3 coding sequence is TGTGCCAGCAGCCCCCATCAGGGCTCTGGAAACACCATATATTTT. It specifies CASSPHQGSGNTIYF.

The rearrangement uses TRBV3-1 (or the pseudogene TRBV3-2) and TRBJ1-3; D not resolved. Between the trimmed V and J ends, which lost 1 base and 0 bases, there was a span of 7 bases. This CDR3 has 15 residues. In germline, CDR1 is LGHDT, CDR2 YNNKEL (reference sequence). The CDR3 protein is CASSQGTASGNTIYF. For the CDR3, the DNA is TGTGCCAGCAGCCAAGGTACAGCCTCTGGAAACACCATATATTTT.

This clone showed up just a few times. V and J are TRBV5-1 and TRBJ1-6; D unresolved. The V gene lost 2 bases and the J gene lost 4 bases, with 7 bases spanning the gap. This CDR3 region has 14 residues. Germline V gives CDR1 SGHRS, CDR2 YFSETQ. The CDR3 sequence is CASSFNSYNSPLHF. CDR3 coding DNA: TGCGCCAGCAGCTTCAACTCTTATAATTCACCCCTCCACTTT.

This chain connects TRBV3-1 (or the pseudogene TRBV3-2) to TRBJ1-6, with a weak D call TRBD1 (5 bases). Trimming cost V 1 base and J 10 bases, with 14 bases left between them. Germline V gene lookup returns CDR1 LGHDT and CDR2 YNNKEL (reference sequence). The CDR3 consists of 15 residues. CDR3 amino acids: CASSQAPGGVSPLHF. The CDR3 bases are TGTGCCAGCAGCCAAGCCCCGGGAGGGGTGTCACCCCTCCACTTT.

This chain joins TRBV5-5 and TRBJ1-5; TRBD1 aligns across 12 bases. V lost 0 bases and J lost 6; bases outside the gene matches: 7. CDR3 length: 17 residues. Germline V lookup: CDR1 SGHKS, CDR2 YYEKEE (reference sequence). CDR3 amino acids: CASSLGVGDRGLQPQHF. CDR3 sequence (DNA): TGTGCCAGCAGCTTGGGAGTAGGGGACAGGGGGCTTCAGCCCCAGCATTTT. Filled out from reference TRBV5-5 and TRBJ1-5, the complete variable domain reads DAGVTQSPTHLIKTRGQQVTLRCSPISGHKSVSWYQQVLGQGPQFIFQYYEKEERGRGNFPDRFSARQFPNYSSELNVNALLLGDSALYLCASSLGVGDRGLQPQHFGDGTRLSIL.

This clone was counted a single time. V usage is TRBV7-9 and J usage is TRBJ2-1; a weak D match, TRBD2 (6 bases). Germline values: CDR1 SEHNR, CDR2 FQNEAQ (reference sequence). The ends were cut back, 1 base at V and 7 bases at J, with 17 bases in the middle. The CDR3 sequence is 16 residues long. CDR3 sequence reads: CASSLDPTAGRNEQFF. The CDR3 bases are TGTGCCAGCAGCTTAGATCCCACGGCGGGAAGGAATGAGCAGTTCTTC.

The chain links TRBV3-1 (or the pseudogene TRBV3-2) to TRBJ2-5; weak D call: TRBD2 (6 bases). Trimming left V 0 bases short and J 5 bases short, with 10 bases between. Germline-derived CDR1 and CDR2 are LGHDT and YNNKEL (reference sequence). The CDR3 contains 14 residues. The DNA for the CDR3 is TGTGCCAGCAGCCAAGATATGGCGGGGGAGACCCAGTACTTC. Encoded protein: CASSQDMAGETQYF.

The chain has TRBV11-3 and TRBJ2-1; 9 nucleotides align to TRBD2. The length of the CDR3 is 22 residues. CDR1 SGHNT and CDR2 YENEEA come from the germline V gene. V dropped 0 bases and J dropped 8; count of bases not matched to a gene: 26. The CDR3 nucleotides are TGTGCCAGCAGCTTAGACACGGTCCCGGCGGGGGGGCCCTTATTAAGGGTCGATGAGCAGTTCTTC. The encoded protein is CASSLDTVPAGGPLLRVDEQFF.